Sequencing of this T cell receptor (beta chain) was carried out in a study of shared clonotypes between healthy human individuals. Remarks on this clone: As yet, its antigen is unknown.

The V gene's germline CDR1 is SGHNT and CDR2 YYREEE (reference sequence). Trimming pared 0 bases from V and 5 bases from J, leaving 12 bases between. The CDR3 has 14 amino acids. Libraries were prepared by immunoSEQ multiplex PCR; TCRdb keeps only in-frame clonotypes and omits some of them. Found here are roughly 1,000,000 clones, roughly 74% of them singletons; the top ten hold roughly 0.65%. Study outcomes and limitations: Larger estimated richness was generally seen in naive subsets than in memory subsets. Naive CD4 clonotype sharing across several donors was approximately 5%.

Recent vaccinations or acute infections were absent in the healthy HIV-negative adult donors. CD4+ cell separation produced CD45RA+ naive and CD45RA-negative memory subsets. The specimen was memory CD4+ T cells from PBMCs. The subset here: CD45RA-negative fraction. The V call is TRBV5-4, the J call TRBJ2-7, with a tentative D call TRBD1 (6 bases). The clonotype comes from a man aged 18-30 years in good health. Some clones in this sample may be carry-over from other donors' samples. The CDR3 here is CASSLGGRADEQYF. DNA of the CDR3: TGTGCCAGCAGCTTGGGGGGGCGCGCCGACGAGCAGTACTTC.